Described below is a single T cell receptor (beta chain) sequence and its context. Its antigen remains unknown. CDR1 is SGHTA, CDR2 FQGNSA, per germline. There are 15 residues in the CDR3. Trimming took off 2 bases at V and 1 base at J, with 9 bases between the two ends. Repertoires were generated with immunoSEQ multiplex PCR, while TCRdb's copy carries only in-frame clones and drops some. The sample lists 400,000 or so clones; about 96% were seen once. The sample originates from a study of shared clonotypes between healthy human individuals. Study-level findings and limits: It was the non-shared clonotypes that had lower generation probabilities than clonotypes shared by all four donors. Among a handful of donors, about 4.6% of naive CD4 clonotypes were found in common.

The sequenced material came from memory CD8+ T cells sorted from blood. Subset denoted: CD45RO+ cells pooled with CCR7-negative TemRA cells. J is TRBJ1-3 and V is TRBV7-2; no definite D call. The source is a man under 40 in good health. The CDR3 protein is CASSLTGRSGNTIYF. In DNA form, the CDR3 reads TGTGCCAGCAGCTTAACGGGTAGATCTGGAAACACCATATATTTT.